This T cell receptor beta chain derives from a study of control samples from healthy donors and cancer patients. The CDR3 has 17 amino acids. Germline CDR1 is MNHEY and CDR2 is SMNVEV (reference sequence). Germline trimming cut 4 bases from V and 3 bases from J; bases unmatched to any gene: 14. Profiling relied on immunoSEQ multiplex PCR, and the TCRdb table lists in-frame clones only, not all of them. The table lists roughly 21,000 clones, 84% of them singletons. Source material: PBMCs. V gene TRBV27 combines with J gene TRBJ2-7, with 8 nucleotides matching TRBD2. The origin of this receptor is a man aged 55 to 69 with colorectal cancer. CDR3 protein: CASSSGWGVAGNYEQYF. CDR3 nucleotide sequence: TGTGCCAGCAGTTCCGGTTGGGGGGTAGCGGGGAACTACGAGCAGTACTTC.